This T cell receptor (beta chain) derives from a study of regulatory T cells in long-lasting Graves disease. Study conclusions and caveats: There were preferences for TRBV28, TRBJ1-2 and TRBJ2-5 in persistent disease. Those with persistent disease had in common more public clonotypes (about 3,000) than new patients (roughly 930). It was peripheral blood alone, not thyroid tissue, that was studied.

Time point described: newly diagnosed GD, antithyroid drugs for less than 3 months. PBMC-extracted RNA yielded the TCR library. The germline gives CDR1 LNHDA, CDR2 SQIVND (reference sequence). V lost 3 bases, J lost 6 bases, and 3 bases lay in between. The CDR3 is 12 amino acids. As concerns this clonotype: Its specificity is unknown.

Arm-PCR of CDR3 regions with iRepertoire HTBI primers generated TCR beta libraries. Each CDR3 protein gets one entry after TCRdb re-called the multiplex PCR reads with MiXCR. The profile shows approximately 460,000 distinct CDR3 sequences, 16% of them singletons. The same data also went into a second study, on T cells in Graves' hyperthyroidism and ophthalmopathy. That study adds: A first-round RT-PCR of the TCR CDR3 used the HTBI primer set.

V usage is TRBV19 and J usage is TRBJ1-6; D gene unclear. Here the sequenced sample was peripheral blood mononuclear cells (PBMCs), taken at new diagnosis, from a patient treated with antithyroid drugs. The receptor's source is a woman in her thirties with Graves disease. The CDR3 DNA is TGTGCCAGTAGTATGATTAATTCACCCCTCCACTTT. The encoded protein is CASSMINSPLHF.